This TCR beta chain originates from a study of blood T cell repertoires in COVID-19. Across the study: Samples of COVID-19 (acute and convalescent) were obtained from the United States, Italy and Spain.

The Seattle patients, enrolled during active infection, were followed longitudinally. Germline values: CDR1 LNHDA, CDR2 SQIVND (reference sequence). V dropped 6 bases and J dropped 0; count of bases not matched to a gene: 5. The CDR3 consists of 15 residues. The protocol was immunoSEQ multiplex PCR, while the TCRdb copy is restricted to in-frame clones and leaves out a portion. The sample contains under 250,000 clones, approximately 78% of which appear only once. V usage is TRBV19 and J usage is TRBJ1-5; TRBD1 aligns across 7 bases. The source of this sequence is a woman aged 70-85 years with COVID-19, enrolled during active disease. The specimen sequenced was peripheral blood. CDR3 sequence (DNA): TGTGCCAGTAGGTCCAGGGGGGATAGCAATCAGCCCCAGCATTTT. This translates into CASRSRGDSNQPQHF.